The rows below give T cell receptor beta chains drawn from one sample of a study of cytomegalovirus exposure and HLA in healthy donors. Clones were sequenced by immunoSEQ multiplex PCR, and TCRdb holds only the in-frame ones, with some missing. The repertoire holds approximately 98,000 clones, 70% to 80% seen once, with approximately 11% in the top ten. Sequencing was done on a sample of PBMCs. The receptors derive from a man in his late teens or twenties in good health and CMV-seropositive. The CDR3 runs from the conserved cysteine through the conserved F or W. The order of the fields is D gene, J gene, V gene, clone size, CDR3 DNA, CDR3 protein. A D gene is named only where the DNA matches it firmly. The listing skips clone size in some rows; elsewhere it reads once, few, many or a size class.

>NA|TRBJ1-6|TRBV11-1|NA
TGTGCCAGCAGCCAGGGGACGGGCCTCAAAGGACCCCTCCACTTT
CASSQGTGLKGPLHF
>NA|TRBJ1-2|TRBV4-1|NA
TGCGCCAGCAGCCACCTTAACTATGGCTACACCTTC
CASSHLNYGYTF
>NA|TRBJ1-3|TRBV10-3|NA
TGTGCCATCAGTCAACAGGGTCCCGGCTCTGGAAACACCATATATTTT
CAISQQGPGSGNTIYF
>NA|TRBJ1-5|TRBV7-8|NA
TGTGCCAGCAGCTTAGCCAGGGGATTTGGGAATCAGCCCCAGCATTTT
CASSLARGFGNQPQHF
>NA|TRBJ1-1|TRBV19|NA
TGTGCCAGTAGTATCGGCCGGGGGGGAAACACTGAAGCTTTCTTT
CASSIGRGGNTEAFF
>TRBD2|TRBJ2-3|TRBV28|NA
TGTGCCAGCAGTTCTTACCAAGCGGGGACAGATACGCAGTATTTT
CASSSYQAGTDTQYF
>NA|TRBJ2-7|TRBV9|few
TGTGCCAGCAGCGTCGGACAGTACAGTTACTACGAGCAGTACTTC
CASSVGQYSYYEQYF
>TRBD1|TRBJ1-1|TRBV5-4|NA
TGTGCCAGCACCCCGGGACAGCCCATGAACACTGAAGCTTTCTTT
CASTPGQPMNTEAFF
>TRBD2|TRBJ2-2|TRBV10-3|NA
TGTGCCATCAGTGACCGTGGACTAGCGGGGGTGAGAAACACCGGGGAGCTGTTTTTT
CAISDRGLAGVRNTGELFF
>TRBD1|TRBJ1-1|TRBV7-8|NA
TGTGCCAGCAGCTTAGCCAGGACAGGGTGGACTGAAGCTTTCTTT
CASSLARTGWTEAFF
>NA|TRBJ2-7|TRBV6-5|NA
TGTGCCAGCAGTTACCGAAGGGGTAGAGCCGACTACGAGCAGTACTTC
CASSYRRGRADYEQYF
>TRBD1|TRBJ1-3|TRBV27|few
TGTGCCAGCAGTCCGCGAGGGGGCCCGGGTTATGGAAACACCATATATTTT
CASSPRGGPGYGNTIYF
>TRBD1|TRBJ2-7|TRBV7-9|NA
TGTGCCAGCAGCAGACCGGGACAGAGGTCCTACGAGCAGTACTTC
CASSRPGQRSYEQYF
>NA|TRBJ1-1|TRBV5-4|NA
TGTGCCAGCAGTCAAGGCGGGGGGCTAGGGAACACTGAAGCTTTCTTT
CASSQGGGLGNTEAFF
>TRBD1|TRBJ2-5|TRBV7-3|NA
TGTGCCAGCAGCTCCGGCAACAGGGGTCCCCAAGAGACCCAGTACTTC
CASSSGNRGPQETQYF
>TRBD1|TRBJ2-7|TRBV5-1|few
TGCGCCAGCAGCTTGTTGGGACAGGGAGTGAACGAGCAGTACTTC
CASSLLGQGVNEQYF
>TRBD2|TRBJ2-7|TRBV5-6|NA
TGTGCCAGCGAGCATAGCGGGGGATCCTACGAGCAGTACTTC
CASEHSGGSYEQYF
>NA|TRBJ1-6|TRBV6-5|few
TGTGCCAGCCATAACCCAGGGGTTGGGTCACCCCTCCACTTT
CASHNPGVGSPLHF
>NA|TRBJ2-3|TRBV5-1|NA
TGCGCCAGCAGCTTGGGGGGGGCAGATACGCAGTATTTT
CASSLGGADTQYF
>TRBD2|TRBJ2-7|TRBV5-1|NA
TGCGCCAGCAGAATTACAGGCGGGGGTGGATCCTACGAGCAGTACTTC
CASRITGGGGSYEQYF
>TRBD1|TRBJ2-6|TRBV19|NA
TGTGCCAGTAGTGTCAGGGGGCTAACTGGGGCCAACGTCCTGACTTTC
CASSVRGLTGANVLTF
>NA|TRBJ1-6|TRBV30|NA
TGTGCCTGGTTAGACAGCCGGGGGTCACCCCTCCACTTT
CAWLDSRGSPLHF
>NA|TRBJ1-5|TRBV29-1|once
TGCAGCGTCGGCGGTCAGAATCAGCCCCAGCATTTT
CSVGGQNQPQHF
>NA|TRBJ2-2|TRBV7-9|NA
TGTGCCAGCAGCTTAGGCCTAGATGCCGGGGAGCTGTTTTTT
CASSLGLDAGELFF
>TRBD1|TRBJ1-3|TRBV7-6|NA
TGTGCCAGCAGCAGTACGACAGGGCAGTATTCCGGAAACACCATATATTTT
CASSSTTGQYSGNTIYF
>NA|TRBJ1-1|TRBV2|NA
TGTGCCAGCAGTGATTCCTCTATGAACACTGAAGCTTTCTTT
CASSDSSMNTEAFF
>NA|TRBJ2-7|TRBV27|NA
TGTGCCAGCAGTTTTACCAGGGGGGACTACGAGCAGTACTTC
CASSFTRGDYEQYF
>NA|TRBJ1-1|TRBV4-1|once
TGCGCCAGCAGCCAAGATGACCGGGGCACTGAAGCTTTCTTT
CASSQDDRGTEAFF
>TRBD1|TRBJ2-1|TRBV4-1|NA
TGCGCCAGCAGCCAACAAGGGACAGGTGGTTACAATGAGCAGTTCTTC
CASSQQGTGGYNEQFF
>TRBD1|TRBJ2-7|TRBV28|few
TGTGCCAGCAGTGGGACAGTCTCCTACGAGCAGTACTTC
CASSGTVSYEQYF
>NA|TRBJ1-6|TRBV28|NA
TGTGCCAGCAATTGGCGGGTCCGGAGAGATTCCTATAATTCACCCCTCCACTTT
CASNWRVRRDSYNSPLHF
>NA|TRBJ1-5|TRBV6-5|NA
TGTGCCAGCAGTCTTGGCCCCGGGGGCAATCAGCCCCAGCATTTT
CASSLGPGGNQPQHF
>NA|TRBJ2-3|TRBV10-2|NA
TGCGCCAGCTGGGGACTCACTAGCACAGATACGCAGTATTTT
CASWGLTSTDTQYF
>NA|TRBJ2-1|TRBV13|few
TGTGCCAGCAGCTTAGCCCTTTACAATGAGCAGTTCTTC
CASSLALYNEQFF
>NA|TRBJ2-1|TRBV4-1|NA
TGCGCCAGCAGCCAAGAGGGGGGAGTATATTACAATGAGCAGTTCTTC
CASSQEGGVYYNEQFF
>NA|TRBJ2-5|TRBV19|NA
TGTGCCAGTAGTATTGGCGGGGTCGGGACCCAGTACTTC
CASSIGGVGTQYF
>TRBD2|TRBJ2-1|TRBV30|NA
TGTGCCTGGAGTGTAGGGACTAGCGTGAACAATGAGCAGTTCTTC
CAWSVGTSVNNEQFF
>TRBD2|TRBJ2-1|TRBV29-1|NA
TGCAGCGTTCGTTCCGGGGGGGCGGGTGAGCAGTTCTTC
CSVRSGGAGEQFF
>NA|TRBJ1-1|TRBV27|NA
TGTGCCAGCAGTAAAATTCGGACAGCCGACACTTTGAACACTGAAGCTTTCTTT
CASSKIRTADTLNTEAFF
>NA|TRBJ2-3|TRBV28|NA
TGTGCCAGCAGTTTCGGACAGAACTTTCGCACAGATACGCAGTATTTT
CASSFGQNFRTDTQYF